The subject of this entry is one TCR beta chain. The data derive from a study of blood T cell repertoires in COVID-19. The germline CDR1 and CDR2 sequences are KGHSH and LQKENI. This CDR3 has 13 residues. V dropped 3 bases and J dropped 10 bases, with 13 bases sitting between them. In the source study's methods: By means of reference gene primer amplification, nucleated cell counts were estimated. Assay used: immunoSEQ multiplex PCR; TCRdb lists only in-frame clones, some missing. From that table come the V and J calls and clone size; the DNA was used to work out D and trimming. The sample shows roughly 150,000 clones, approximately 80% of them seen only once.

Sequenced material: peripheral blood. This sequence joins TRBV18 and TRBJ2-1; D is undetermined. This TCR derives from a human donor in a cohort sampled during active COVID-19. In DNA, the CDR3 is TGTGCCAGCTCACCCCTGACTCTCGGAGAGCAGTTCTTC. It encodes CASSPLTLGEQFF.